A single sample gave rise to the 8 T cell receptor beta chains below, sequenced in a study of read filtering for tumor transcriptome and immune sequencing. This library used about 400 ng RNA and molecular barcoded adaptors spanning alpha/delta and beta/gamma chains. TCRdb called the reads again in MiXCR, with one record for every CDR3 protein. The table shows more than 100,000 distinct CDR3 sequences, with about 13% occurring only once. Sequenced: a population of CD138-negative cells sorted from bone marrow. All receptors derive from a donor aged 40 or older with multiple myeloma.

As to this clonotype: Since a much larger clone is just one base distant, this may be a read error. The gene calls are TRBV4-1 and TRBJ2-5; D possibly corresponds to TRBD2 (6 bases). Trimming took off 0 bases at V and 9 bases at J, with 14 bases between the two ends. The CDR3 totals 14 residues. Germline V gene data show CDR1 as MGHRA and CDR2 as YSYEKL. CDR3 bases: TGCGCCAGCAGCCAAGAACCCCTAAGGGAGGCCCAGTACTTC. Translation gives CASSQEPLREAQYF.

In this sample, this clonotype turned up many times. This chain joins TRBV24-1 and TRBJ2-1, with D perhaps TRBD2 (5 bases). Germline V gene data show CDR1 as KGHDR and CDR2 as SFDVKD. Trimming cost V 3 bases and J 4 bases, with 12 bases left between them. The CDR3 extends over 15 amino acids. The CDR3 DNA reads as TGTGCCACCAGTGATCGGAGCGGACCTTACAATGAGCAGTTCTTC. It translates to CATSDRSGPYNEQFF.

This clonotype was counted between two and nine times. This sequence joins TRBV12-3 or TRBV12-4 and TRBJ2-5; the match to TRBD1 covers 7 bases. Trimming at V came to 6 bases and at J to 1 base, leaving 2 bases not matched to a gene. The CDR3 is made up of 13 amino acids. The chain's CDR3 is CASRNRGQETQYF. CDR3 DNA: TGTGCCAGCAGAAACAGGGGCCAAGAGACCCAGTACTTC.

This clonotype was picked up many times. The V call is TRBV9, the J call TRBJ2-2; possible D gene TRBD1, 5 bases. Trimming removed 6 bases from V and 2 bases from J, with 17 bases in between. This CDR3 comprises 16 residues. CDR1 is SGDLS, CDR2 YYNGEE, per germline. The chain's CDR3 is CASTRTQGANTGELFF. CDR3 in DNA: TGTGCCAGCACCCGGACCCAAGGGGCAAACACCGGGGAGCTGTTTTTT.

This clonotype has just a few counts. The J gene is TRBJ1-5, the V gene TRBV3-1; 7 nucleotides line up with TRBD1. V was pared by 4 bases and J by 5 bases, with 2 bases of the junction left unmatched. Germline CDR1 is LGHDT and CDR2 is YNNKEL (reference sequence). The CDR3 consists of 13 residues. CDR3: CASSLGTDQPQHF. DNA of the CDR3: TGTGCCAGCAGCCTCGGGACAGATCAGCCCCAGCATTTT. The entire variable domain, with the rest obtained from reference TRBV3-1 and TRBJ1-5, is as follows: DTAVSQTPKYLVTQMGNDKSIKCEQNLGHDTMYWYKQDSKKFLKIMFSYNNKELIINETVPNRFSPKSPDKAHLNLHINSLELGDSAVYFCASSLGTDQPQHFGDGTRLSIL.

In this sample, this clonotype turned up a few times. It may be a read error: a sequence one base away is much more abundant. This chain links TRBV2 with TRBJ2-1; possibly TRBD2 for D (5 bases). CDR1 and CDR2 (germline): SNHLY, FYNNEI. The CDR3 runs to 15 residues. DNA for the CDR3: TGTGCCAGCAGCCCCACTAGTACCCACCGAAATGGGCAGTTCTTC. It translates to CASSPTSTHRNGQFF.

A word on this clonotype: A much bigger clone sits one base away, suggesting this may be a read error. The CDR3 sequence is CSVEVLAGGYEQHF. CDR3 coding DNA: TGCAGCGTTGAGGTCCTAGCGGGTGGCTACGAGCAGCACTTC. This sequence joins TRBV29-1 and TRBJ2-7; TRBD2 matches at 8 bases. Looked up from germline, CDR1 is SQVTM and CDR2 is ANQGSEA. CDR3 size: 14 residues.

At least ten counts were recorded for this clonotype. The J gene is TRBJ2-1, the V gene TRBV2; the D is unclear. Between the trimmed V and J ends, which lost 7 bases and 4 bases, there was a span of 5 bases. The CDR3 covers 11 residues. Germline lookup yields CDR1 SNHLY and CDR2 FYNNEI. The CDR3 sequence: CASTPYNEQFF. The CDR3, as DNA: TGTGCCAGCACCCCTTACAATGAGCAGTTCTTC.